Shown below are 20 T cell receptor beta chains from a single sample sequenced in a study of T cells after yellow fever vaccination (dated by TCRdb to between 2018 and 2020). Sample treatment or condition, as interpreted from the label and publication: live attenuated yellow fever vaccine strain. Libraries were built with 5' RACE. Sequenced using an Illumina NovaSeq 6000. The raw public reads went through TCRdb reprocessing: fastp at Q25, MiXCR clone calling, in-frame beta chains kept. When rows share a CDR3 protein, they turn into one entry using the most common DNA and genes. Present in this sample are about 170,000 distinct CDR3 sequences, roughly 11% of which were seen just once. The ten largest make up 30% to 45% of the sample. Here the sequenced sample was CD8+ T cells sorted from PBMCs, taken 15 days after the yellow fever booster vaccination. These receptors were obtained from a man younger than 35 who received the YFV17D yellow fever vaccine.

The CDR3, as DNA: TGTGCCAGCAGCTTTTCCGGATACAATGAGCAGTTCTTC. Encoded protein: CASSFSGYNEQFF. J is TRBJ2-1 and V is TRBV13, with unresolved D. CDR1 is PRHDT, CDR2 FYEKMQ, per germline (reference sequence). CDR3 length: 13 residues. V was trimmed by 3 bases and J by 4 bases, leaving 7 bases between them.

This clonotype was counted many times. This sequence joins TRBV19 and TRBJ2-6, with unresolved D. The CDR3 contains 15 residues. Germline V gene data show CDR1 as LNHDA and CDR2 as SQIVND (reference sequence). The V end was cut by 3 bases, the J end by 0 bases, with 6 bases between. CDR3 bases: TGTGCCAGTAGTATTACGAACTCTGGGGCCAACGTCCTGACTTTC. It translates to CASSITNSGANVLTF.

The CDR3 loop is CASSQDGRLASEQFF. The CDR3 coding sequence is TGCGCCAGCAGCCAAGATGGGCGACTAGCGAGTGAGCAGTTCTTC. The chain uses TRBV4-3 and TRBJ2-1; TRBD2 matches at 8 bases. This CDR3 spans 15 amino acids. The germline CDR1 and CDR2 sequences are LGHNA and YSLEER. Trimming removed 0 bases from V and 9 bases from J; junction bases left unmatched: 7.

V and J are TRBV5-1 and TRBJ2-1; D may correspond to TRBD1 or TRBD2 (6 bases each). V lost 0 bases to trimming and J lost 7 bases, with 17 bases between them. Looked up from germline, CDR1 is SGHRS and CDR2 is YFSETQ. The CDR3 is 16 residues long. The CDR3 loop reads CASSLDMGGRLNEQFF. The CDR3 region has the DNA TGCGCCAGCAGCTTGGATATGGGGGGCCGGTTAAATGAGCAGTTCTTC.

The sample holds a few counts of this clonotype. The rearrangement links TRBV18 to TRBJ2-2; D gene ambiguous. The CDR3 totals 11 residues. Germline loops: CDR1 KGHSH, CDR2 LQKENI. V shed 6 bases and J shed 6 bases, with 5 bases lying between them. The CDR3 region has the DNA TGTGCCAGCTCCTCGGCCGGGGAGCTGTTTTTT. This encodes CASSSAGELFF. The complete variable domain, with remaining parts taken from reference TRBV18 and TRBJ2-2, reads NAGVMQNPRHLVRRRGQEARLRCSPMKGHSHVYWYRQLPEEGLKFMVYLQKENIIDESGMPKERFSAEFPKEGPSILRIQQVVRGDSAAYFCASSSAGELFFGEGSRLTVL.

The chain couples TRBV6-2 or TRBV6-3 to TRBJ1-1; TRBD1 might be the D (5 bases). The CDR3 contains 17 residues. The V end lost 2 bases, the J end lost 3 bases, and 19 bases lay between the germline ends. The V gene's germline CDR1 is MNHEY and CDR2 SVGEGT. CDR3 DNA sequence: TGTGCCAGCAGTTACCGGGCAGTGAAAGGAGGGGACACTGAAGCTTTCTTT. Translating it yields CASSYRAVKGGDTEAFF.

This chain links TRBV5-1 with TRBJ1-2, with 9 bases matching TRBD1. J gave up 4 bases and V 5 bases, and 6 bases lay outside the gene matches. The germline V gene encodes CDR1 SGHRS and CDR2 YFSETQ. This CDR3 contains 14 residues. CDR3 protein: CASRPPGQGYGYTF. In DNA form, the CDR3 reads TGCGCCAGCAGACCTCCGGGACAGGGCTATGGCTACACCTTC.

This clonotype was detected only a few times. The CDR3: CASSLLQGATGELFF. Here the CDR3 DNA reads TGTGCCAGCAGTTTACTACAGGGGGCCACCGGGGAGCTGTTTTTT. The chain joins TRBV28 to TRBJ2-2; 9 nucleotides align to TRBD1. The CDR3 runs to 15 residues. Germline CDR1 and CDR2: MDHEN and SYDVKM. Unmatched junction bases numbered 2, after V lost 2 bases and J lost 4 bases.

This clonotype was counted only a few times. This chain links TRBV6-2 or TRBV6-3 with TRBJ2-1; 8 bases line up with TRBD2. In germline, CDR1 is MNHEY, CDR2 SVGEGT. The CDR3 runs 14 residues. V was pared by 4 bases and J by 6 bases, with 5 bases of the junction left unmatched. DNA for the CDR3: TGTGCCAGCAGTTGGCGGGGGGAGCTCAATGAGCAGTTCTTC. Translating gives CASSWRGELNEQFF.

This clonotype was observed a handful of times. The chain has TRBV9 and TRBJ2-4; tentatively, D is TRBD1 or TRBD2 (5 bases each). Looked up from germline, CDR1 is SGDLS and CDR2 is YYNGEE. This CDR3 has 14 residues. V shed 0 bases and J shed 5 bases, with 9 bases lying between them. CDR3: CASSVGGTENIQYF. The CDR3 DNA is TGTGCCAGCAGCGTAGGAGGGACGGAAAACATTCAGTACTTC.

The chain has TRBV20-1 and TRBJ2-7; 7 nucleotides agree with TRBD1. The CDR3 runs 15 residues. The ends lost 2 bases at V and 5 bases at J; junction bases unmatched: 12. Looked up from germline, CDR1 is DFQATT and CDR2 is SNEGSKA (reference sequence). In DNA form, the CDR3 reads TGCAGTGCTAGACTCCTCGACAGGGAGTTTAACGAGCAGTACTTC. It yields the protein CSARLLDREFNEQYF.

The gene calls are TRBV12-3 or TRBV12-4 and TRBJ2-7; D tentatively reads TRBD1 or TRBD2 (5 bases each). The length of the CDR3 is 14 residues. The V gene lost 4 bases and the J gene lost 3 bases, with 13 bases spanning the gap. The CDR3, as DNA: TGTGCCAGCAGTTGGGACGGATTGAACTACGAGCAGTACTTC. This encodes CASSWDGLNYEQYF.

The V gene is TRBV7-2, the J gene TRBJ1-1; D not certain. Germline CDR1 is SGHTA and CDR2 is FQGNSA. The CDR3 consists of 13 residues. Trimming removed 3 bases at V and 6 bases at J, with 11 bases between. CDR3 in DNA: TGTGCCAGCAGCTTGGACCCGACCTCTGAAGCTTTCTTT. As protein: CASSLDPTSEAFF.

The chain uses TRBV27 and TRBJ2-3; D gene ambiguous. The CDR3 runs to 12 residues. From germline, CDR1 is MNHEY and CDR2 SMNVEV (reference sequence). Trimming shortened V by 10 bases and J by 0 bases, and 8 bases separated the two germline ends. CDR3 region: CATGQSTDTQYF. The CDR3 DNA sequence: TGTGCCACTGGGCAGAGCACAGATACGCAGTATTTT.

This clonotype was counted ten times or more. The V call is TRBV4-1, the J call TRBJ1-5; possibly TRBD1 for D (5 bases). V lost 0 bases and J lost 3, with 15 bases in between. The CDR3 runs to 17 residues. The V gene's germline CDR1 is MGHRA and CDR2 YSYEKL. CDR3 in amino acids: CASSQEEWGLPNQPQHF. The CDR3 nucleotides are TGCGCCAGCAGCCAAGAGGAATGGGGACTTCCCAATCAGCCCCAGCATTTT.

This chain connects TRBV7-2 to TRBJ2-7, with TRBD1 identical over 7 bases. The CDR3 is 15 residues long. V lost 1 base and J lost 10; bases outside the gene matches: 13. CDR1 is SGHTA and CDR2 is FQGNSA in the germline V gene. For the CDR3, the DNA is TGTGCCAGCAGCTTAGGGCAGGGGGAATCTCCGGAACAGTACGTC. This translates into CASSLGQGESPEQYV.

The chain carries TRBV9 and TRBJ1-1; TRBD1 might be the D (6 bases). CDR1 is SGDLS and CDR2 is YYNGEE in the germline V gene. The CDR3 is 14 amino acids. The V gene lost 0 bases and the J gene lost 4 bases, with 10 bases spanning the gap. The CDR3 bases are TGTGCCAGCAGCGTAGGGGGGGGCAGCACTGAAGCTTTCTTT. Amino acids: CASSVGGGSTEAFF. Using reference TRBV9 and TRBJ1-1 for the parts outside the CDR3, the full variable domain is DSGVTQTPKHLITATGQRVTLRCSPRSGDLSVYWYQQSLDQGLQFLIQYYNGEERAKGNILERFSAQQFPDLHSELNLSSLELGDSALYFCASSVGGGSTEAFFGQGTRLTVV.

This clonotype has just a few counts. This chain joins TRBV9 and TRBJ2-3; 11 bases match TRBD2. The V gene end was trimmed by 3 bases and the J gene end by 2 bases; junction bases not matched to a gene: 5. The germline CDR1 and CDR2 sequences are SGDLS and YYNGEE. The CDR3 extends over 16 amino acids. CDR3 protein: CASSGTSGGDTDTQYF. The CDR3 DNA follows: TGTGCCAGCAGCGGAACTAGCGGGGGCGACACAGATACGCAGTATTTT. Variable domain in full (rest from reference TRBV9 and TRBJ2-3): DSGVTQTPKHLITATGQRVTLRCSPRSGDLSVYWYQQSLDQGLQFLIQYYNGEERAKGNILERFSAQQFPDLHSELNLSSLELGDSALYFCASSGTSGGDTDTQYFGPGTRLTVL.

This clonotype showed up just a few times. The chain couples TRBV2 to TRBJ2-2; tentative D call: TRBD1 (6 bases). V was clipped by 7 bases and J by 0 bases, with 12 bases between them. Per the germline V gene, CDR1 is SNHLY and CDR2 is FYNNEI. The CDR3 consists of 15 residues. CDR3 nucleotide sequence: TGTGCCAGCACCTGGGGGCCCGCGAACACCGGGGAGCTGTTTTTT. It yields the protein CASTWGPANTGELFF. Full variable domain (outside the CDR3, taken from reference TRBV2 and TRBJ2-2): EPEVTQTPSHQVTQMGQEVILRCVPISNHLYFYWYRQILGQKVEFLVSFYNNEISEKSEIFDDQFSVERPDGSNFTLKIRSTKLEDSAMYFCASTWGPANTGELFFGEGSRLTVL.

This clonotype was seen more than once but under ten times. The chain combines TRBV4-1 with TRBJ1-4; tentatively, D is TRBD1 (6 bases). The CDR3 covers 17 residues. Trimming removed 1 base from V and 7 bases from J, with 19 bases in between. The germline CDR1 and CDR2 sequences are MGHRA and YSYEKL. As DNA, the CDR3 is TGCGCCAGCAGCCAAGGAGTGGGCAGGGGCGCGGGTGAAAAACTGTTTTTT. This sequence encodes CASSQGVGRGAGEKLFF.